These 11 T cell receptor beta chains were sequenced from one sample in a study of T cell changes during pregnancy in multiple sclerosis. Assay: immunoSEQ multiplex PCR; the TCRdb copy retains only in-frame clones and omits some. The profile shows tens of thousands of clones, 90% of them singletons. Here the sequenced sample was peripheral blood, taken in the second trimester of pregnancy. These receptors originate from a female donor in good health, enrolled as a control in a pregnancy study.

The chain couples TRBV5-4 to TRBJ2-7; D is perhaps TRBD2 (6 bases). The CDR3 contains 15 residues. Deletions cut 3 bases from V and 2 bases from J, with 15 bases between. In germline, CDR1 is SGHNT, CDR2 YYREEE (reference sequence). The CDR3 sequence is CASSSASGGAYEQYF. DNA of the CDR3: TGTGCCAGCAGCTCTGCCAGTGGAGGGGCCTACGAGCAGTACTTC.

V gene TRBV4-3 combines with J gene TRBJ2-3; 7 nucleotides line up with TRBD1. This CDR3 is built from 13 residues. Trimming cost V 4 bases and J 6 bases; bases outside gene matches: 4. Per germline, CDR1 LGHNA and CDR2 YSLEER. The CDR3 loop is CASSLQGSDTQYF. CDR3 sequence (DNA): TGCGCCAGCAGCCTACAGGGGTCGGATACGCAGTATTTT.

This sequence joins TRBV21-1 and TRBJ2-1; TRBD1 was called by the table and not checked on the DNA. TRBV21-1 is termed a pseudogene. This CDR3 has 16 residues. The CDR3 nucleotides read TGTGCCAGCAGCAAAGCCGACAGGGGTACAGGCAATGAGCAGTTCTTC. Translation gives CASSKADRGTGNEQFF.

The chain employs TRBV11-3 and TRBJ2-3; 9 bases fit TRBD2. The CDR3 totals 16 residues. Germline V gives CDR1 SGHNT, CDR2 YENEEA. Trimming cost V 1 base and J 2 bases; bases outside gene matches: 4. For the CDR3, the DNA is TGTGCCAGCAGCTTAGCGCGGGGGGGACCCACAGATACGCAGTATTTT. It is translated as CASSLARGGPTDTQYF.

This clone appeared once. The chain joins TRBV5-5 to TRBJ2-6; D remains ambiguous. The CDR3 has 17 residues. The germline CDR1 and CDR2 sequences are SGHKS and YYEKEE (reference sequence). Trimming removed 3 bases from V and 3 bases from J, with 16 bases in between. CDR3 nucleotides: TGTGCCAGCAGCTCCGTAGATCTTTTTAGTGGGGCCAACGTCCTGACTTTC. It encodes CASSSVDLFSGANVLTF.

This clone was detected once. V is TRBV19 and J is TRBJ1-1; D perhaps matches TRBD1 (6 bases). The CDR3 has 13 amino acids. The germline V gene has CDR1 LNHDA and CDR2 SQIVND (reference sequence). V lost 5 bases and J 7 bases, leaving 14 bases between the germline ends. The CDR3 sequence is CASSFWTADEAFF. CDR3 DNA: TGTGCCAGTAGTTTTTGGACAGCGGATGAAGCTTTCTTT.

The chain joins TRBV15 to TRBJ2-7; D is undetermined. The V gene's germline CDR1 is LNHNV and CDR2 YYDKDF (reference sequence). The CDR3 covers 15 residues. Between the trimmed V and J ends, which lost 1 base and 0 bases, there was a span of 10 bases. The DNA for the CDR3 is TGTGCCACCAGCAGAGGAGGTCTGAGCTCCTACGAGCAGTACTTC. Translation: CATSRGGLSSYEQYF.

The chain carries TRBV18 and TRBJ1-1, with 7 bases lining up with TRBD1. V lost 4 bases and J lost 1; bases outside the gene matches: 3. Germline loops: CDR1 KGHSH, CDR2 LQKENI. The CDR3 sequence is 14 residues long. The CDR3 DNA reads TGTGCCAGCTCACTGGGACAGAGGAACACTGAAGCTTTCTTT. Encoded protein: CASSLGQRNTEAFF.

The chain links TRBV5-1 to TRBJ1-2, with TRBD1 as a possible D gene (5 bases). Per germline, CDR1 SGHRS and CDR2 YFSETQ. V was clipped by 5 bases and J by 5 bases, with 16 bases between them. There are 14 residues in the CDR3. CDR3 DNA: TGCGCCAGCAGACCTGGAGACAGCTTTTATGGCTACACCTTC. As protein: CASRPGDSFYGYTF.

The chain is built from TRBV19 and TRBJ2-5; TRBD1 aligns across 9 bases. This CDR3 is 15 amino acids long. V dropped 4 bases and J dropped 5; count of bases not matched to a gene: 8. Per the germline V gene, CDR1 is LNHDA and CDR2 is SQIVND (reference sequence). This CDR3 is CASSRTGAVGETQYF. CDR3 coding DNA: TGTGCCAGTAGTAGGACAGGGGCCGTAGGGGAGACCCAGTACTTC.

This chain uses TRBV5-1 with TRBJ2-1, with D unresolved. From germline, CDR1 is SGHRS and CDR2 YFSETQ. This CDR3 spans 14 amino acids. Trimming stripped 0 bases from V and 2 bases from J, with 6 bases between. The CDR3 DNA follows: TGCGCCAGCAGCTTGGAGCCCCCCTACAATGAGCAGTTCTTC. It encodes CASSLEPPYNEQFF.